Below, one T cell receptor beta chain is given with its context. The CDR3 covers 15 residues. Looked up from germline, CDR1 is SGHRS and CDR2 is YFSETQ. V was pared by 2 bases and J by 0 bases, with 10 bases between. The data were taken from a study of blood T cell repertoires in COVID-19. For the study at large: The analysed material was cDNA or gDNA that came from T cells, B-cell-depleted T cells, or PBMCs.

In the study's own analysis: Amplification of reference gene primers provided the estimated nucleated cell counts. Repertoires were generated with immunoSEQ multiplex PCR, while TCRdb's copy carries only in-frame clones and drops some. V and J calls and clone size are those listed in that table; D and trimming were worked out from the DNA. The sample yields about 170,000 clones, around 80% seen once. The chain combines TRBV5-1 with TRBJ2-3; D may be TRBD1 (5 bases). The clonotype was recovered from a woman in her 70s with acute or convalescent COVID-19. Sequencing was carried out using peripheral blood. The CDR3 sequence is CASSLDSSSTDTQYF. In nucleotides, the CDR3 is TGCGCCAGCAGCTTAGACAGTTCTAGCACAGATACGCAGTATTTT.